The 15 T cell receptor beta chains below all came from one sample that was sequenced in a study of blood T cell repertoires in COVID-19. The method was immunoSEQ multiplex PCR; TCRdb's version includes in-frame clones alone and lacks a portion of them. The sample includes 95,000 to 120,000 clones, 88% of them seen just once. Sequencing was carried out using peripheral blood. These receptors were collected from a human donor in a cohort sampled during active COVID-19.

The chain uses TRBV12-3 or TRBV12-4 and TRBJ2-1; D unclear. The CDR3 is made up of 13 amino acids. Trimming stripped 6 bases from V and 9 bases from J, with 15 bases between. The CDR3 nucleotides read TGTGCCAGCAGCTTGGCCCTCCAAAGTGAGCAGTTCTTC. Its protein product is CASSLALQSEQFF.

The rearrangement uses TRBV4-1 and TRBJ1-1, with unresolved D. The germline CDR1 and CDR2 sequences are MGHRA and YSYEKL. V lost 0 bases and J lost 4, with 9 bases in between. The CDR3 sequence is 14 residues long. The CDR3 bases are TGCGCCAGCAGCCAAGATCTCGAGTTCACTGAAGCTTTCTTT. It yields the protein CASSQDLEFTEAFF.

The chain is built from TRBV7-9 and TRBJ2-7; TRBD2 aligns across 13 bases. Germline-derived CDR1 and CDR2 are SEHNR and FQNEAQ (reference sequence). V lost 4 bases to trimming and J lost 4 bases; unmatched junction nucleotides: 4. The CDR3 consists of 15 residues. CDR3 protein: CASSSGTSGNYEQYF. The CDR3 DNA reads TGTGCCAGCAGCTCAGGGACTAGCGGGAATTACGAGCAGTACTTC.

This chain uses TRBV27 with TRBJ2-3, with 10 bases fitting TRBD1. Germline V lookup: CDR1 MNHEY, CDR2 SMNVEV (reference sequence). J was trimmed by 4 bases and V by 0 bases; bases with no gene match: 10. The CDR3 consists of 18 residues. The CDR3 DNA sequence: TGTGCCAGCAGTTTATCGCCTCCGGGACAGGGGATCTCAGATACGCAGTATTTT. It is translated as CASSLSPPGQGISDTQYF.

DNA of the CDR3: TGTGCCAGTAGTCCCAACAGGGCAACTAATGAAAAACTGTTTTTT. Encoded protein: CASSPNRATNEKLFF. The genes are TRBV19 and TRBJ1-4; TRBD1 is a possible D gene (6 bases). Germline V gene data show CDR1 as LNHDA and CDR2 as SQIVND (reference sequence). With 5 bases removed from V and 0 bases from J, the gap between germline ends came to 10 bases. The CDR3 runs 15 residues.

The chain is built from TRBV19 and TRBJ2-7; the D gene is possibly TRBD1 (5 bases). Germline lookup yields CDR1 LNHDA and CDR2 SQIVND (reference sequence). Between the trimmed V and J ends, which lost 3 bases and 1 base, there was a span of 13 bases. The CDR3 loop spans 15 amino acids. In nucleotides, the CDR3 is TGTGCCAGTAGTATCGGTCAGGGTGTTTCCTACGAGCAGTACTTC. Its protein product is CASSIGQGVSYEQYF.

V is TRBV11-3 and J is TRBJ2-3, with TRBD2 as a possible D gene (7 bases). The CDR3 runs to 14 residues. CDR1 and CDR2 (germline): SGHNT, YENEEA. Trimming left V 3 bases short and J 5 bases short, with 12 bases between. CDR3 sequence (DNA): TGTGCCAGCAGCTTCCGGGGGGCAGAAGATACGCAGTATTTT. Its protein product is CASSFRGAEDTQYF.

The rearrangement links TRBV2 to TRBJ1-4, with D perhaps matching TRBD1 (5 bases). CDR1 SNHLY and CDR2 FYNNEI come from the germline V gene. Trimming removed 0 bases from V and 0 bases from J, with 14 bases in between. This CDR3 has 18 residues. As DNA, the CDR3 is TGTGCCAGCAGTGAAGCGCTTAGTGGGGCCCCAACTAATGAAAAACTGTTTTTT. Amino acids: CASSEALSGAPTNEKLFF.

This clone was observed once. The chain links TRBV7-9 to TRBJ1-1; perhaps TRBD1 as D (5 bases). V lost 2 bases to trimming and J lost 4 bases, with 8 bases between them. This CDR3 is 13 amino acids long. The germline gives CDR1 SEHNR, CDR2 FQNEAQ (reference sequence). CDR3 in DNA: TGTGCCAGCAGCTTAAGGGGCCCCACTGAAGCTTTCTTT. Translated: CASSLRGPTEAFF.

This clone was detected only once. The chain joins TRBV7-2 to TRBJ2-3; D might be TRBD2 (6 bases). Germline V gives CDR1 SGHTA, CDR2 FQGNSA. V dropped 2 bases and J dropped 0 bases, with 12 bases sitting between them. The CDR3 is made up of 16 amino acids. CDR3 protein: CASSLILASSTDTQYF. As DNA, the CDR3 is TGTGCCAGCAGCTTAATACTAGCCTCTAGCACAGATACGCAGTATTTT.

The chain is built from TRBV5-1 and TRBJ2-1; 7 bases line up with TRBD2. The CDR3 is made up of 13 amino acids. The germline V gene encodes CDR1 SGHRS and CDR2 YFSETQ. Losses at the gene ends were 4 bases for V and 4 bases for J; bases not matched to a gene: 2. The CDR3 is CASSISGYNEQFF. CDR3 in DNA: TGCGCCAGCAGCATTAGCGGGTACAATGAGCAGTTCTTC. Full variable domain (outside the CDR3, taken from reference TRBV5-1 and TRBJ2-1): KAGVTQTPRYLIKTRGQQVTLSCSPISGHRSVSWYQQTPGQGLQFLFEYFSETQRNKGNFPGRFSGRQFSNSRSEMNVSTLELGDSALYLCASSISGYNEQFFGPGTRLTVL.

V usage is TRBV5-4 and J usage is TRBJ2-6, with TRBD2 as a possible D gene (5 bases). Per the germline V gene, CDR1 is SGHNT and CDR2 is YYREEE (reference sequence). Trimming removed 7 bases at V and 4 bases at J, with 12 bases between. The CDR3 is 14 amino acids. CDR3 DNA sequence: TGTGCCAGCCACGGGGTTCCCGGGGCCAACGTCCTGACTTTC. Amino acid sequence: CASHGVPGANVLTF.

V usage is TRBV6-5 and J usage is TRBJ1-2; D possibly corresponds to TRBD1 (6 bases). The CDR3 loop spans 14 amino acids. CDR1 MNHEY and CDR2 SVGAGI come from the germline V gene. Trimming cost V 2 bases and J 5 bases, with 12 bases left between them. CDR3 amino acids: CASSYQGRGYGYTF. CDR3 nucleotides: TGTGCCAGCAGTTACCAAGGCAGGGGTTATGGCTACACCTTC.

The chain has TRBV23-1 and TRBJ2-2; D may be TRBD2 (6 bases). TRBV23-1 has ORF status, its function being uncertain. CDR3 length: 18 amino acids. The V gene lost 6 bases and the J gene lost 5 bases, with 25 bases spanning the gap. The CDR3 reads CASRRREGILRSTGELFF. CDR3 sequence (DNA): TGCGCCAGCAGGCGGAGGGAAGGAATTTTGAGATCAACCGGGGAGCTGTTTTTT.

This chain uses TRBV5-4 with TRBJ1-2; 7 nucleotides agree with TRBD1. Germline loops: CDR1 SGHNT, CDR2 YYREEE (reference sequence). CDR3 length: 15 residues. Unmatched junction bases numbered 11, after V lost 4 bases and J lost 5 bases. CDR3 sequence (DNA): TGTGCCAGCAGCCAACCTGGGACAGACATATATGGCTACACCTTC. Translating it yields CASSQPGTDIYGYTF.